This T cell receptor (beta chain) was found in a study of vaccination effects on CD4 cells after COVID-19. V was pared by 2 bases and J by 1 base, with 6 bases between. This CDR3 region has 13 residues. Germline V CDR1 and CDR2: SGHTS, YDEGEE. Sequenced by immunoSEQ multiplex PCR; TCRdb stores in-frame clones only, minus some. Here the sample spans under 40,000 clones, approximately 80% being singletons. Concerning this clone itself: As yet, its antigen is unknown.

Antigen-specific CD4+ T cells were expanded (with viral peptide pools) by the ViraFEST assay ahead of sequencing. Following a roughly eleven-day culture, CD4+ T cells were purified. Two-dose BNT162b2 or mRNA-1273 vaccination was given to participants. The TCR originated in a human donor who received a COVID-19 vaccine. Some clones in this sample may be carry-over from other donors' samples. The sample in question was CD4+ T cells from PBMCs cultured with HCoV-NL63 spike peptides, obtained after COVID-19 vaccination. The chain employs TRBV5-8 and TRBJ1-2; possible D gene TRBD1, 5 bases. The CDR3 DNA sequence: TGTGCCAGCAGCTTCGACAGTAACTATGGCTACACCTTC. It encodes CASSFDSNYGYTF.